This T cell receptor (beta chain) was sequenced in a study of early T cells in non-severe SARS-CoV-2 infection. As for the study in general: Sequenced material consisted of bulk RNA (from unsorted whole blood), and chains were unpaired.

Study outcomes and limitations: Matching with VDJdb favored anti-spike CD8 responses (missing private and CD4 specificities).

Individual cDNA molecules were tagged with unique molecular identifiers, the study reported. Each CDR3 protein is one row after TCRdb ran MiXCR on the 5' RACE reads. The sample shows about 100,000 distinct CDR3 sequences, more than 9.5% of them seen only once. The sample holds many counts of this clonotype. Antigen unknown. J lost 4 bases, V lost 7 bases, and 7 bases had no gene match. The CDR3 is 15 residues long. In germline, CDR1 is SGHVS, CDR2 FQNEAQ. The sample was whole blood. V gene TRBV7-8 combines with J gene TRBJ2-1; 10 bases match TRBD2. This receptor was obtained from an adult who was a healthcare worker with PCR-confirmed SARS-CoV-2 infection or an uninfected control (not recorded which). CDR3 bases: TGTGCCAGCATGTCTCGGACTAGCGGTTACAATGAGCAGTTCTTC. Its protein is CASMSRTSGYNEQFF.